The source of this TCR beta chain is a study of CD8+CD57+ T cells in acquired aplastic anemia. On the study more broadly: Sorted CD4+ and CD8+ cells yielded DNA averaging around 3.2 ug.

This CDR3 has 15 amino acids. V was trimmed by 1 base and J by 6 bases, leaving 13 bases between them. From germline, CDR1 is LNHDA and CDR2 SQIVND (reference sequence). Concerning this clonotype: Its antigen is currently unknown.

Study observations and caveats: Comparison of patients with controls identified 25 to 30 shared CD8+ CDR3 sequences.

Genomic DNA templated the TCR beta VDJ and CDR3 profiling. TCRdb re-called the reads through MiXCR, storing one row per CDR3 protein. The sample consists of some 48,000 distinct CDR3 sequences, around 69% of them appearing once. The origin of this receptor is a human donor in good health, serving as a control. The chain combines TRBV19 with TRBJ1-5; the D gene is possibly TRBD1 (6 bases). The sample comprised sorted CD4+, CD8+, or CD8+CD57+ T cells (not recorded which) from PBMCs. CDR3: CASSIAGGAAQPQHF. The CDR3 DNA is TGTGCCAGTAGTATAGCTGGGGGCGCGGCTCAGCCCCAGCATTTT.